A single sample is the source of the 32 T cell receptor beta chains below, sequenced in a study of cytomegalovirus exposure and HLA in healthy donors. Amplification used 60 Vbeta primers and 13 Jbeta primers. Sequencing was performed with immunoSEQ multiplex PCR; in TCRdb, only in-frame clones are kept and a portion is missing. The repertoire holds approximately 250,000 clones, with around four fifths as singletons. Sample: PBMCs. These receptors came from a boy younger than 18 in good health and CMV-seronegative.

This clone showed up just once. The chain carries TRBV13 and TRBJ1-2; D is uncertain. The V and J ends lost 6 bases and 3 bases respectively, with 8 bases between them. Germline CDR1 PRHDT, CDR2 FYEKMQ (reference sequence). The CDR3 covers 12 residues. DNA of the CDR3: TGTGCCAGCAGTTCGGGTTACTATGGCTACACCTTC. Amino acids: CASSSGYYGYTF.

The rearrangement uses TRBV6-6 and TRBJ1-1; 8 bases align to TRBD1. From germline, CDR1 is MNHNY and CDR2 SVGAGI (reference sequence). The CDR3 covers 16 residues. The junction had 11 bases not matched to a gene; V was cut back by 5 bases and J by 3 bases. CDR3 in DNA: TGTGCCAGCAGTAAACCTTTGACAGGGGTTTACACTGAAGCTTTCTTT. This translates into CASSKPLTGVYTEAFF.

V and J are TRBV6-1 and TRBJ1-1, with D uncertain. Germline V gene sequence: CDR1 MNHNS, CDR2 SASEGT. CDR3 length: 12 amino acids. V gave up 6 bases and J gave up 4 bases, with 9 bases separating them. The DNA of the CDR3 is TGTGCCAGCAGGCCCGGTGGCACTGAAGCTTTCTTT. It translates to CASRPGGTEAFF.

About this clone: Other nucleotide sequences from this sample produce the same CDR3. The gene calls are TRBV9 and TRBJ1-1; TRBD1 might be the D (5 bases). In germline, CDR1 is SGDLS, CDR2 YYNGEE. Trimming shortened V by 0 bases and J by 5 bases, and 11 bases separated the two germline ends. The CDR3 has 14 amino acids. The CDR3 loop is CASSVARGGTEAFF. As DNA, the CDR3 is TGTGCCAGCAGCGTAGCCCGGGGGGGAACTGAAGCTTTCTTT.

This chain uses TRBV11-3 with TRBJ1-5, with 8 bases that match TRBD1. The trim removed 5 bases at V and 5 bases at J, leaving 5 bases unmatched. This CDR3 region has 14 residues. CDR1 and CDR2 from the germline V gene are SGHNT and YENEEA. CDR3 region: CASSPGGWDQPQHF. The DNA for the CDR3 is TGTGCCAGCAGCCCAGGGGGCTGGGATCAGCCCCAGCATTTT.

The CDR3 bases are TGTGCCAGCAGGATCGGGGTAGTTTCCCACGAGCAGTACTTC. Protein sequence: CASRIGVVSHEQYF. The rearrangement links TRBV9 to TRBJ2-7, with D possibly matching TRBD2 (5 bases). The CDR3 loop spans 14 amino acids. Trimming stripped 5 bases from V and 5 bases from J, with 17 bases between. Per the germline V gene, CDR1 is SGDLS and CDR2 is YYNGEE.

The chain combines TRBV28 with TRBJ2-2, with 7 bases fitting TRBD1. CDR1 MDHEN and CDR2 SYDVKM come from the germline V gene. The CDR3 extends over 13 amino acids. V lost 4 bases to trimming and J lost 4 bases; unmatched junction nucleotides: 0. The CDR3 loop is CASSSGGTGELFF. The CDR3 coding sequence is TGTGCCAGCAGTTCAGGGGGCACCGGGGAGCTGTTTTTT.

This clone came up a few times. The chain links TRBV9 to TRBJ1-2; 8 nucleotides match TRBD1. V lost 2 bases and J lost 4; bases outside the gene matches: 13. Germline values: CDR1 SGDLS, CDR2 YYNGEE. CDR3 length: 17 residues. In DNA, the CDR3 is TGTGCCAGCAGCGTTGGACAGGGCGGCGTGGAGGGCTATGGCTACACCTTC. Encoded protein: CASSVGQGGVEGYGYTF.

The CDR3 sequence: CASSPLSTDTQYF. The CDR3 nucleotides are TGTGCCAGCTCACCACTGAGTACAGATACGCAGTATTTT. V and J are TRBV18 and TRBJ2-3; unclear D gene. Germline assignment: CDR1 KGHSH and CDR2 LQKENI. The ends were cut back, 1 base at V and 3 bases at J, with 5 bases in the middle. The CDR3 length is 13 residues.

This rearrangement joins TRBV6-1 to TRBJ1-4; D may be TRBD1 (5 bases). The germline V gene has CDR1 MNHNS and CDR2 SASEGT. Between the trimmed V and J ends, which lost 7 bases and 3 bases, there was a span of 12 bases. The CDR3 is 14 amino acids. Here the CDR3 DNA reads TGTGCCAGCATACCGACAGTCTCTAATGAAAAACTGTTTTTT. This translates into CASIPTVSNEKLFF.

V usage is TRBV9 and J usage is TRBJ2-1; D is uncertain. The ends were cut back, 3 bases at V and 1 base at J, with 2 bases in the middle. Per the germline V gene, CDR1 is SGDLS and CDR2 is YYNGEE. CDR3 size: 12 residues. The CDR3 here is CASSASYNEQFF. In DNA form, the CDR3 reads TGTGCCAGCAGCGCGTCCTACAATGAGCAGTTCTTC.

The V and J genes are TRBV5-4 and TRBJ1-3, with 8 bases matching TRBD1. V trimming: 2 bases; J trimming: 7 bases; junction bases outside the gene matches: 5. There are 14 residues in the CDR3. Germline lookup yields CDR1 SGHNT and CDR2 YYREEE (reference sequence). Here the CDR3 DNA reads TGTGCCAGCAGCTTTCAGGGGGCTATTAACACCATATATTTT. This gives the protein CASSFQGAINTIYF. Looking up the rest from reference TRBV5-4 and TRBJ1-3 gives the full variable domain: ETGVTQSPTHLIKTRGQQVTLRCSSQSGHNTVSWYQQALGQGPQFIFQYYREEENGRGNFPPRFSGLQFPNYSSELNVNALELDDSALYLCASSFQGAINTIYFGEGSWLTVV.

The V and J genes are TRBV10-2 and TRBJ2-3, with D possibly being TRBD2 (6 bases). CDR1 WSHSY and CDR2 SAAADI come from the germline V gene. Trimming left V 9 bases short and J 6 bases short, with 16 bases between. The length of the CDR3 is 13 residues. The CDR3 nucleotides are TGCGCCAGTGCGGCGGGGCCGGGGGATACGCAGTATTTT. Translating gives CASAAGPGDTQYF.

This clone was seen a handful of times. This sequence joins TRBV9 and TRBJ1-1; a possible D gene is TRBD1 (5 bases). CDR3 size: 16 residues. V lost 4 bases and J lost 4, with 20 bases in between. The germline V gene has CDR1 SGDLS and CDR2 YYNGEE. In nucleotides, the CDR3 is TGTGCCAGCAGCCCTATCGGGGGGGTTTTGGGCACTGAAGCTTTCTTT. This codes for CASSPIGGVLGTEAFF.

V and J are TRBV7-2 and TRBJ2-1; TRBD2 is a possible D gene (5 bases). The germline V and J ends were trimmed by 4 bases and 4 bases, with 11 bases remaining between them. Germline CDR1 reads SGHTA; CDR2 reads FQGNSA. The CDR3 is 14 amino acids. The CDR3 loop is CASSSLAPYNEQFF. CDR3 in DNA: TGTGCCAGCAGCTCGTTAGCGCCTTACAATGAGCAGTTCTTC.

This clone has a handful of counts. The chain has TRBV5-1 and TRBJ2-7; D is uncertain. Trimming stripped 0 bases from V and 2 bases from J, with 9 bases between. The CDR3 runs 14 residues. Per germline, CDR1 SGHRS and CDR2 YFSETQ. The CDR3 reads CASSLDSSTYEQYF. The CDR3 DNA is TGCGCCAGCAGCTTGGACAGCTCGACCTACGAGCAGTACTTC. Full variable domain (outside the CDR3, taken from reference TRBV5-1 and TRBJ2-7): KAGVTQTPRYLIKTRGQQVTLSCSPISGHRSVSWYQQTPGQGLQFLFEYFSETQRNKGNFPGRFSGRQFSNSRSEMNVSTLELGDSALYLCASSLDSSTYEQYFGPGTRLTVT.

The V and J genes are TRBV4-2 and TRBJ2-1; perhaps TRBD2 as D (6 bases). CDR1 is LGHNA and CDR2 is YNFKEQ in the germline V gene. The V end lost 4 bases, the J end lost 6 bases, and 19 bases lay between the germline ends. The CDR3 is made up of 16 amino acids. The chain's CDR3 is CASSPRIGVGGNEQFF. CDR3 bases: TGTGCCAGCAGCCCCCGGATAGGGGTGGGGGGCAATGAGCAGTTCTTC.

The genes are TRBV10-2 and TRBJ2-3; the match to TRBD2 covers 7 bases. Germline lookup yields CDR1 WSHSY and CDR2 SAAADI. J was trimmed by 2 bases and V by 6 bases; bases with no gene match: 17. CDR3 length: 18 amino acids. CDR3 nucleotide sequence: TGCGCCAGCAGCACCCCCACCGGTAGCGGGTCCTACACAGATACGCAGTATTTT. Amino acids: CASSTPTGSGSYTDTQYF.

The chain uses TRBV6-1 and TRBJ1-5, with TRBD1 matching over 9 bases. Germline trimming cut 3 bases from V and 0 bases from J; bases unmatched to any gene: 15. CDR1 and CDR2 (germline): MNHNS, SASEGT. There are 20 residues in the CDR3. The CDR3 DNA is TGTGCCAGCAGTGACAGGGTACCGGGACAGGGTGCTTATAGCAATCAGCCCCAGCATTTT. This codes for CASSDRVPGQGAYSNQPQHF.

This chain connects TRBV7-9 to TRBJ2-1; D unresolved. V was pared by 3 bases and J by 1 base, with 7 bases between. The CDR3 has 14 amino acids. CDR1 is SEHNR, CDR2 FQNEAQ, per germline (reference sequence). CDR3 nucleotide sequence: TGTGCCAGCAGCTTTACCGGGTCCTACAATGAGCAGTTCTTC. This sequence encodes CASSFTGSYNEQFF. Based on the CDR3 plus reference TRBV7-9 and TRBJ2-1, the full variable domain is DTGVSQNPRHKITKRGQNVTFRCDPISEHNRLYWYRQTLGQGPEFLTYFQNEAQLEKSRLLSDRFSAERPKGSFSTLEIQRTEQGDSAMYLCASSFTGSYNEQFFGPGTRLTVL.

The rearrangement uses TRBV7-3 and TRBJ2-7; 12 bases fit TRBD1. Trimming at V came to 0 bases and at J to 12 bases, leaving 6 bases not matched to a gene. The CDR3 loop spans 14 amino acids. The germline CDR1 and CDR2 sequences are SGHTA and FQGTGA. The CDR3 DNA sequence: TGTGCCAGCAGCTTAACGGGACAGGGGGCGCAACGGTACTTC. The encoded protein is CASSLTGQGAQRYF. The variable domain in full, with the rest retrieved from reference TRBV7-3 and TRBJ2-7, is GAGVSQTPSNKVTEKGKYVELRCDPISGHTALYWYRQSLGQGPEFLIYFQGTGAADDSGLPNDRFFAVRPEGSVSTLKIQRTERGDSAVYLCASSLTGQGAQRYFGPGTRLTVT.

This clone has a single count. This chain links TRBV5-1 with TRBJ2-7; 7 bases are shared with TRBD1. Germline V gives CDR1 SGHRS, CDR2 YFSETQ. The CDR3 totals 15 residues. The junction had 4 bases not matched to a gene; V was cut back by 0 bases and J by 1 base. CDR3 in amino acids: CASSLGGTDSYEQYF. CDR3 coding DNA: TGCGCCAGCAGCTTGGGGGGGACAGATTCCTACGAGCAGTACTTC.

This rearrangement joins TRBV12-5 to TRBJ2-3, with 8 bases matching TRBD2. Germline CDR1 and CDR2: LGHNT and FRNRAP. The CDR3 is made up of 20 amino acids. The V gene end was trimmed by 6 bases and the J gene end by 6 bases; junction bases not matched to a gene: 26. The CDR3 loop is CASGQRPFGTGGPSRDTQYF. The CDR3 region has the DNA TGTGCTAGTGGCCAGCGCCCTTTCGGAACGGGGGGGCCTAGTAGGGATACGCAGTATTTT. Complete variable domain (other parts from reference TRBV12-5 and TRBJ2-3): DARVTQTPRHKVTEMGQEVTMRCQPILGHNTVFWYRQTMMQGLELLAYFRNRAPLDDSGMPKDRFSAEMPDATLATLKIQPSEPRDSAVYFCASGQRPFGTGGPSRDTQYFGPGTRLTVL.

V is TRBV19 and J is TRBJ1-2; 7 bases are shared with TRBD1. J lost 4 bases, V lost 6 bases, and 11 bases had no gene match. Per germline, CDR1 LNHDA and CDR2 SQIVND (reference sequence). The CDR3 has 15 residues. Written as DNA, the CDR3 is TGTGCCAGTAGCCCAACGGGACAGACGCTCTATGGCTACACCTTC. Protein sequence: CASSPTGQTLYGYTF.

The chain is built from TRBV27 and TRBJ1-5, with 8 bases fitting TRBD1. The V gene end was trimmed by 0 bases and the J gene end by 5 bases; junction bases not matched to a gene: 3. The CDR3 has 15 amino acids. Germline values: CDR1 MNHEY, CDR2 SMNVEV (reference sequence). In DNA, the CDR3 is TGTGCCAGCAGTTTATCCGTGACAGGGGATCAGCCCCAGCATTTT. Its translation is CASSLSVTGDQPQHF.

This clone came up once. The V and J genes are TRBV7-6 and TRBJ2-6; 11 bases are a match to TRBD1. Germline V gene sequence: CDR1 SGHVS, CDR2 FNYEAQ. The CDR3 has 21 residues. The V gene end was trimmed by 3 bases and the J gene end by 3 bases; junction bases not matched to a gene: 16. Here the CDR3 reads CASSFEGGDRGIFGGANVLTF. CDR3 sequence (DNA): TGTGCCAGCAGCTTCGAAGGAGGGGACAGGGGGATTTTTGGTGGGGCCAACGTCCTGACTTTC.

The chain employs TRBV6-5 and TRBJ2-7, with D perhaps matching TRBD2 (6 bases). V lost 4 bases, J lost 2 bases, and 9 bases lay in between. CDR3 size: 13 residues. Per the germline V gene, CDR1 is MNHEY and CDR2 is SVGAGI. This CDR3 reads CASSLGLAYEQYF. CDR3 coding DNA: TGTGCCAGCAGTTTGGGACTCGCCTACGAGCAGTACTTC.

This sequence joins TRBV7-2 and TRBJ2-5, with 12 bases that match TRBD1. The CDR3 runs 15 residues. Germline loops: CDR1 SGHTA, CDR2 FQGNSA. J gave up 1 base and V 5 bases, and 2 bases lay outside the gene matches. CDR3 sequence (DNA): TGTGCCAGCAGCCGGGACAGGGGGCTCCAAGAGACCCAGTACTTC. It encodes CASSRDRGLQETQYF.

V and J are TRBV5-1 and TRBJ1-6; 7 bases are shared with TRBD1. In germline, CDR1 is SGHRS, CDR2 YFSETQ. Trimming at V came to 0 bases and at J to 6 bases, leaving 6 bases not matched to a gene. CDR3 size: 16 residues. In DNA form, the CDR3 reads TGCGCCAGCAGCTTGGCCACGGGACAGCCTAATTCACCCCTCCACTTT. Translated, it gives CASSLATGQPNSPLHF. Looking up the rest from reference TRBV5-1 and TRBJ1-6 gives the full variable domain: KAGVTQTPRYLIKTRGQQVTLSCSPISGHRSVSWYQQTPGQGLQFLFEYFSETQRNKGNFPGRFSGRQFSNSRSEMNVSTLELGDSALYLCASSLATGQPNSPLHFGNGTRLTVT.

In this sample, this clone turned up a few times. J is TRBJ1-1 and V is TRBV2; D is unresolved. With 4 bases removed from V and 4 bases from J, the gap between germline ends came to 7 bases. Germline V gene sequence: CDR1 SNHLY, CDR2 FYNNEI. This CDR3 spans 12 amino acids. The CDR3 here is CASSVPGTEAFF. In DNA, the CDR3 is TGTGCCAGCAGTGTCCCCGGCACTGAAGCTTTCTTT. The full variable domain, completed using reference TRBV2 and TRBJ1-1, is EPEVTQTPSHQVTQMGQEVILRCVPISNHLYFYWYRQILGQKVEFLVSFYNNEISEKSEIFDDQFSVERPDGSNFTLKIRSTKLEDSAMYFCASSVPGTEAFFGQGTRLTVV.

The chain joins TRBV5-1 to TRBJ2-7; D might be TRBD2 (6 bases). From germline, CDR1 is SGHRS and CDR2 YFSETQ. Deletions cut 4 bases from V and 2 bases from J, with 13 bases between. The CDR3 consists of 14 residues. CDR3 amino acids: CASSPSGVTYEQYF. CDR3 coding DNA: TGCGCCAGCAGCCCATCGGGGGTGACCTACGAGCAGTACTTC.

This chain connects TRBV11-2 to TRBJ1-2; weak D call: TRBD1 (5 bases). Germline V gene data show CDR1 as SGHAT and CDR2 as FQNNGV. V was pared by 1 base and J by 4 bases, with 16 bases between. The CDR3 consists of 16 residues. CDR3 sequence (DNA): TGTGCCAGCAGCTTAGGGATACAAACAAGGGGCTATGGCTACACCTTC. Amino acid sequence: CASSLGIQTRGYGYTF.